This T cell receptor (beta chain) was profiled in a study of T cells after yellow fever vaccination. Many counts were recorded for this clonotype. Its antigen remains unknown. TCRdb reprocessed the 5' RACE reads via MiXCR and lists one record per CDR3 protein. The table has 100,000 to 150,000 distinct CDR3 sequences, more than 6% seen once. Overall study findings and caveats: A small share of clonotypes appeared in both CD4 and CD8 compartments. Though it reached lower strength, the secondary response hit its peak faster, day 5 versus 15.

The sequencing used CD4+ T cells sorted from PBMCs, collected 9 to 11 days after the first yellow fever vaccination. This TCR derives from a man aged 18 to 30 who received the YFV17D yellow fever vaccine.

The CDR3 loop is CASSLIRAGGFASYTDTQYF. CDR3 sequence (DNA): TGTGCCAGCAGCTTAATAAGGGCGGGGGGGTTCGCCTCTTACACAGATACGCAGTATTTT. This chain joins TRBV5-6 and TRBJ2-3, with TRBD2 identical over 9 bases. CDR1 is SGHDT, CDR2 YYEEEE, per germline. The CDR3 is 20 amino acids. Trimming took 2 bases from V and 2 from J; bases not matched to a gene: 18.